These 12 T cell receptor beta chains share one sample of origin, sequenced in a study of vaccination and CD4 T cells after COVID-19. With the Oncomine TCR Beta short-read assay, DNA from cultured CD4+ T cells was sequenced. Each CDR3 protein gets one entry after TCRdb re-called the PCR reads with MiXCR. The sample consists of approximately 8,100 distinct CDR3 sequences, 64% of them appearing once. The antigens these receptors bind are not known. Treatment meaning: roughly nine-day PBMC culture with coronavirus spike peptide pools or control peptides (ViraFEST assay). The sample taken for sequencing was CD4+ T cells from blood, cultured in vitro. The receptors here all came from a human donor who had recovered from COVID-19.

CDR3 coding DNA: TGTGCCAGCAGCTCCCCCGGACAGAATAGCAATCAGCCCCAGCATTTT. Its protein is CASSSPGQNSNQPQHF. The chain joins TRBV28 to TRBJ1-5; weak D call: TRBD1 (6 bases). Germline-derived CDR1 and CDR2 are MDHEN and SYDVKM. V was clipped by 6 bases and J by 0 bases, with 15 bases between them. The CDR3 loop spans 16 amino acids.

V is TRBV4-1 and J is TRBJ2-7; D gene ambiguous. The length of the CDR3 is 14 residues. Germline values: CDR1 MGHRA, CDR2 YSYEKL. V lost 1 base and J lost 1, with 8 bases in between. CDR3 region: CASSQVAVSYEQYF. The CDR3 DNA sequence: TGCGCCAGCAGCCAAGTAGCAGTTTCCTACGAGCAGTACTTC.

This chain links TRBV6-5 with TRBJ2-3; D not certain. This CDR3 is 13 amino acids long. The germline V and J ends were trimmed by 4 bases and 7 bases, with 12 bases remaining between them. Looked up from germline, CDR1 is MNHEY and CDR2 is SVGAGI. CDR3 in amino acids: CASSSSLANTQYF. The CDR3, as DNA: TGTGCCAGCAGTTCGTCCCTTGCGAATACGCAGTATTTT.

The chain employs TRBV6-1 and TRBJ1-1, with D maybe TRBD1 (5 bases). Germline CDR1 MNHNS, CDR2 SASEGT. This CDR3 region has 13 residues. The CDR3 loop reads CSVGPGGNTEAFF. For the CDR3, the DNA is TGTTCGGTCGGGCCCGGGGGAAACACTGAAGCTTTCTTT.

This clonotype was seen more than once but under ten times. Sequence at one end of the junction differs from germline and may be a read error. J is TRBJ2-7 and V is TRBV7-9; no reliable D call. Germline assignment: CDR1 SEHNR and CDR2 FQNEAQ (reference sequence). The CDR3 has 11 amino acids. The CDR3 DNA is TGTGCCAGCAGCTTAGCCCGACGGTGGCACTTC. This codes for CASSLARRWHF.

This chain joins TRBV7-2 and TRBJ1-6; D ambiguous. The germline V gene encodes CDR1 SGHTA and CDR2 FQGNSA. This CDR3 is 16 amino acids long. The V end was cut by 2 bases, the J end by 0 bases, with 8 bases between. As DNA, the CDR3 is TGTGCCAGCAGCTTAACTCATGGCTCCTATAATTCACCCCTCCACTTT. Its translation is CASSLTHGSYNSPLHF. Using reference TRBV7-2 and TRBJ1-6 for the parts outside the CDR3, the full variable domain is GAGVSQSPSNKVTEKGKDVELRCDPISGHTALYWYRQSLGQGLEFLIYFQGNSAPDKSGLPSDRFSAERTGGSVSTLTIQRTQQEDSAVYLCASSLTHGSYNSPLHFGNGTRLTVT.

The V and J genes are TRBV2 and TRBJ2-7, with D maybe TRBD1 (5 bases). The CDR3 totals 15 residues. Trimming cost V 7 bases and J 2 bases, with 18 bases left between them. The germline gives CDR1 SNHLY, CDR2 FYNNEI. CDR3 bases: TGTGCCAGCACCCAGGGTGGGTCAATTACCTACGAGCAGTACTTC. Translated, it gives CASTQGGSITYEQYF.

The V call is TRBV27, the J call TRBJ2-7; 7 bases map to TRBD1. CDR1 is MNHEY, CDR2 SMNVEV, per germline (reference sequence). This CDR3 is 14 amino acids long. V gave up 3 bases and J gave up 4 bases; unmatched junction bases: 6. The CDR3, as DNA: TGTGCCAGCAGTTTCAGGGACAGATTTTACGAGCAGTACTTC. It specifies CASSFRDRFYEQYF.

J is TRBJ1-2 and V is TRBV7-6; a weak D match, TRBD1 (6 bases). V was pared by 5 bases and J by 4 bases, with 14 bases between. Germline V CDR1 and CDR2: SGHVS, FNYEAQ. The CDR3 consists of 14 residues. CDR3 bases: TGTGCCAGCAGCACAGGGACGGAGGCCTATGGCTACACCTTC. It codes for CASSTGTEAYGYTF.

The CDR3, as DNA: TGTGCCAGCATCAGAGCGGGAGGCCATGAGCAGTTCTTC. Its protein product is CASIRAGGHEQFF. The rearrangement uses TRBV6-1 and TRBJ2-1, with 9 nucleotides matching TRBD2. The CDR3 is 13 amino acids. CDR1 MNHNS and CDR2 SASEGT come from the germline V gene. V dropped 7 bases and J dropped 8; count of bases not matched to a gene: 6.

V is TRBV5-4 and J is TRBJ2-5; TRBD2 matches at 12 bases. The V gene end was trimmed by 4 bases and the J gene end by 5 bases; junction bases not matched to a gene: 15. The length of the CDR3 is 18 residues. Germline V gene sequence: CDR1 SGHNT, CDR2 YYREEE (reference sequence). The CDR3 loop is CASSRGASGGAKLETQYF. For the CDR3, the DNA is TGTGCCAGCAGCCGGGGGGCTAGCGGGGGGGCCAAGCTGGAGACCCAGTACTTC. The full variable domain, in which reference TRBV5-4 and TRBJ2-5 provide the parts outside the CDR3, is ETGVTQSPTHLIKTRGQQVTLRCSSQSGHNTVSWYQQALGQGPQFIFQYYREEENGRGNFPPRFSGLQFPNYSSELNVNALELDDSALYLCASSRGASGGAKLETQYFGPGTRLLVL.

The chain recombines TRBV29-1 with TRBJ2-4; D may be TRBD2 (6 bases). Germline V CDR1 and CDR2: SQVTM, ANQGSEA. The CDR3 contains 15 residues. V shed 4 bases and J shed 8 bases, with 21 bases lying between them. CDR3 region: CSVGVAVPDGHIQYF. The CDR3 DNA is TGCAGCGTTGGTGTAGCGGTGCCCGATGGGCACATTCAGTACTTC.